The TCR beta chain described here comes from a study of technical replicates of blood from several donors. Germline values: CDR1 MNHEY, CDR2 SMNVEV (reference sequence). Trimming removed 3 bases from V and 2 bases from J, with 11 bases in between. This CDR3 is 14 amino acids long. The method was immunoSEQ multiplex PCR; TCRdb's version includes in-frame clones alone and lacks a portion of them. The sample yields about 73,000 clones, 90% seen once. The gene calls are TRBV27 and TRBJ2-7; possible D gene TRBD1, 5 bases. The material sequenced was PBMCs. This clonotype originated in a human donor in good health. Some clones in this sample may be carry-over from other donors' samples. CDR3 sequence: CASSLRQGPYEQYF. The DNA of the CDR3 is TGTGCCAGCAGTTTGCGTCAGGGCCCCTACGAGCAGTACTTC.